Presented here are 29 T cell receptor beta chains from one specimen sequenced in a study of cytotoxic CD8 clonotypes in ibrutinib-treated CLL. Assay: immunoSEQ multiplex PCR; the TCRdb copy retains only in-frame clones and omits some. The sample includes nearly 100,000 clones, 60% to 80% seen only once; the top ten take less than 35%. The source was PBMCs, collected after 12 months of ibrutinib treatment. The receptor set was obtained from a human donor with chronic lymphocytic leukemia.

The chain links TRBV11-2 to TRBJ2-7, with D hard to call. The germline V and J ends were trimmed by 1 base and 3 bases, with 10 bases remaining between them. This CDR3 is 14 amino acids long. Per germline, CDR1 SGHAT and CDR2 FQNNGV. CDR3 in DNA: TGTGCCAGCAGCTTAGCCGTGGACCGCTACGAGCAGTACTTC. This codes for CASSLAVDRYEQYF.

This chain joins TRBV10-1 and TRBJ2-3, with TRBD1 matching 9 bases. V dropped 2 bases and J dropped 1; count of bases not matched to a gene: 7. The CDR3 is made up of 17 amino acids. Germline CDR1 is WNHNN and CDR2 is SYGVQD (reference sequence). CDR3 protein: CASSEQSTGGGTDTQYF. CDR3 DNA sequence: TGCGCCAGCAGTGAGCAATCGACAGGGGGAGGCACAGATACGCAGTATTTT.

This rearrangement joins TRBV30 to TRBJ2-7; 8 bases are shared with TRBD1. The CDR3 sequence is 12 residues long. Germline V lookup: CDR1 GTSNPN, CDR2 SVGIG (reference sequence). V dropped 5 bases and J dropped 7; count of bases not matched to a gene: 7. The CDR3: CAWDRGVREQYF. The DNA of the CDR3 is TGTGCCTGGGACAGGGGAGTGAGGGAGCAGTACTTC.

The chain joins TRBV21-1 to TRBJ1-2. TRBV21-1 is shown as a pseudogene. The CDR3 runs to 14 residues. The CDR3 nucleotides are TGTGCCAGCAGCAAGAAACTAGGGAGGAATGGCTACACCTTC. Translating gives CASSKKLGRNGYTF.

The rearrangement links TRBV11-2 to TRBJ2-1; D unclear. V was shortened by 5 bases and J by 0 bases, with 11 bases between the two germline ends. The CDR3 is made up of 15 amino acids. Germline loops: CDR1 SGHAT, CDR2 FQNNGV. As DNA, the CDR3 is TGTGCCAGCAGCCGCGGATGGGCCTCCTACAATGAGCAGTTCTTC. Amino acids: CASSRGWASYNEQFF.

The rearrangement uses TRBV19 and TRBJ1-1; possibly TRBD1 for D (5 bases). Looked up from germline, CDR1 is LNHDA and CDR2 is SQIVND (reference sequence). Between the trimmed V and J ends, which lost 2 bases and 2 bases, there was a span of 15 bases. The CDR3 sequence is 16 residues long. This CDR3 is CASSIRAGFGNTEAFF. The CDR3, as DNA: TGTGCCAGTAGTATAAGGGCAGGGTTTGGCAACACTGAAGCTTTCTTT. The entire variable domain, with the rest obtained from reference TRBV19 and TRBJ1-1, is as follows: DGGITQSPKYLFRKEGQNVTLSCEQNLNHDAMYWYRQDPGQGLRLIYYSQIVNDFQKGDIAEGYSVSREKKESFPLTVTSAQKNPTAFYLCASSIRAGFGNTEAFFGQGTRLTVV.

V usage is TRBV6-4 and J usage is TRBJ1-1; 7 bases agree with TRBD1. CDR3 length: 14 amino acids. The V segment lost 7 bases and the J segment 4 bases; nucleotides outside the gene matches: 9. The germline gives CDR1 MRHNA, CDR2 SNTAGT. CDR3 sequence reads: CASMRTGGVTEAFF. CDR3 nucleotides: TGTGCCAGCATGAGGACAGGTGGGGTCACTGAAGCTTTCTTT.

The V gene is TRBV4-1, the J gene TRBJ2-5; 9 bases map to TRBD2. V lost 1 base to trimming and J lost 5 bases; unmatched junction nucleotides: 5. The CDR3 is made up of 15 amino acids. CDR1 is MGHRA and CDR2 is YSYEKL in the germline V gene. The CDR3 bases are TGCGCCAGCAGCCAAGGGTTAGCGGGGGACGAGACCCAGTACTTC. Its translation is CASSQGLAGDETQYF.

The chain uses TRBV2 and TRBJ2-1; 7 nucleotides line up with TRBD1. This CDR3 is built from 15 residues. V shed 7 bases, J shed 4 bases, and the junction held 10 bases outside the gene matches. Germline V CDR1 and CDR2: SNHLY, FYNNEI. In DNA, the CDR3 is TGTGCCAGCACCGCCAGAGGGGGCTCGTACAATGAGCAGTTCTTC. It is translated as CASTARGGSYNEQFF.

This chain joins TRBV6-6 and TRBJ2-7, with TRBD1 identical over 8 bases. Germline V CDR1 and CDR2: MNHNY, SVGAGI (reference sequence). The V gene end was trimmed by 8 bases and the J gene end by 1 base; junction bases not matched to a gene: 10. This CDR3 has 15 amino acids. The CDR3 spells CASGIQRTGSYEQYF. Written as DNA, the CDR3 is TGTGCCAGCGGAATACAAAGGACAGGGTCCTACGAGCAGTACTTC.

This chain connects TRBV2 to TRBJ2-1; 8 bases fit TRBD2. J lost 7 bases, V lost 7 bases, and 9 bases had no gene match. The CDR3 contains 14 residues. Germline V gene lookup returns CDR1 SNHLY and CDR2 FYNNEI. Here the CDR3 DNA reads TGTGCCAGCAAGTGGCGGGGGGAGATTAATGAGCAGTTCTTC. Its translation is CASKWRGEINEQFF.

The DNA for the CDR3 is TGTGCCAGCAGACTGAAAGGTGACACCGGGGAGCTGTTTTTT. Translating gives CASRLKGDTGELFF. The chain joins TRBV7-2 to TRBJ2-2; D gene uncertain. The CDR3 sequence is 14 residues long. CDR1 and CDR2 (germline): SGHTA, FQGNSA. Trimming took 6 bases from V and 3 from J, leaving 11 bases between them.

V is TRBV5-1 and J is TRBJ2-2; D gene ambiguous. V shed 1 base and J shed 0 bases, with 7 bases lying between them. Per germline, CDR1 SGHRS and CDR2 YFSETQ. This CDR3 has 15 amino acids. CDR3 region: CASSLSGANTGELFF. CDR3 DNA: TGCGCCAGCAGCTTGAGTGGGGCGAACACCGGGGAGCTGTTTTTT.

V gene TRBV6-5 combines with J gene TRBJ2-3, with 11 positions matching TRBD2. Germline V gene lookup returns CDR1 MNHEY and CDR2 SVGAGI. The CDR3 is 13 amino acids. With V trimmed by 8 bases and J by 6 bases, 4 bases remained unmatched. The CDR3 DNA is TGTGCCAGCGGGACTAGCGGTTCCGATACGCAGTATTTT. Protein: CASGTSGSDTQYF.

V usage is TRBV21-1 and J usage is TRBJ2-7; the table's D call TRBD1 went unverified against the DNA. TRBV21-1 is recorded as a pseudogene. CDR3 length equals 15 residues. Here the CDR3 DNA reads TGTGCCAGCAGCGCCATCCACAGGGCATCCTACGAGCAGTACTTC. It specifies CASSAIHRASYEQYF.

The sample holds a few counts of this clone. V usage is TRBV19 and J usage is TRBJ1-1; D gene uncertain. The germline V gene encodes CDR1 LNHDA and CDR2 SQIVND (reference sequence). Trimming stripped 7 bases from V and 0 bases from J, with 12 bases between. The CDR3 contains 14 residues. CDR3 coding DNA: TGTGCCAGTAATTACAGAAATTTGAACACTGAAGCTTTCTTT. Translating it yields CASNYRNLNTEAFF. Supplemented by reference TRBV19 and TRBJ1-1, the full variable domain reads DGGITQSPKYLFRKEGQNVTLSCEQNLNHDAMYWYRQDPGQGLRLIYYSQIVNDFQKGDIAEGYSVSREKKESFPLTVTSAQKNPTAFYLCASNYRNLNTEAFFGQGTRLTVV.

This rearrangement joins TRBV5-6 to TRBJ1-6, with D uncertain. This CDR3 region has 15 residues. The germline V gene has CDR1 SGHDT and CDR2 YYEEEE. V gave up 1 base and J gave up 6 bases, with 11 bases separating them. The CDR3 is CASSLPPEINSPLHF. CDR3 nucleotides: TGTGCCAGCAGCTTGCCTCCAGAGATTAATTCACCCCTCCACTTT.

The J gene is TRBJ2-2, the V gene TRBV4-1; 8 bases match TRBD1. This CDR3 has 17 residues. The ends lost 1 base at V and 5 bases at J; junction bases unmatched: 9. Germline values: CDR1 MGHRA, CDR2 YSYEKL. CDR3 DNA: TGCGCCAGCAGCCAAGTTAGGGGGACAGGAGGGACCGGGGAGCTGTTTTTT. Amino acid sequence: CASSQVRGTGGTGELFF.

The CDR3 nucleotides are TGTGCCGCCCAGGGGGGGGAGGGCTCCTACAATGAGCAGTTCTTC. Protein sequence: CAAQGGEGSYNEQFF. The J gene is TRBJ2-1, the V gene TRBV6-5, with D possibly being TRBD1 or TRBD2 (7 bases each). The germline V and J ends were trimmed by 11 bases and 0 bases, with 17 bases remaining between them. Germline CDR1 reads MNHEY; CDR2 reads SVGAGI. This CDR3 is built from 15 residues.

V gene TRBV7-2 combines with J gene TRBJ2-1; no clear D. This CDR3 has 13 residues. V was shortened by 4 bases and J by 6 bases, with 10 bases between the two germline ends. Germline V gives CDR1 SGHTA, CDR2 FQGNSA. The CDR3 DNA reads TGTGCCAGCAGCTCAACCTCTAGCAATGAGCAGTTCTTC. Amino acid sequence: CASSSTSSNEQFF.

This clone rates as medium-sized. The chain joins TRBV7-9 to TRBJ1-2; D is undetermined. V shed 5 bases and J shed 8 bases, with 12 bases lying between them. Germline-derived CDR1 and CDR2 are SEHNR and FQNEAQ (reference sequence). There are 12 residues in the CDR3. The CDR3, as DNA: TGTGCCAGCAGCCAAGATTCAGAAGGCTACACCTTC. It translates to CASSQDSEGYTF. Complete variable domain (other parts from reference TRBV7-9 and TRBJ1-2): DTGVSQNPRHKITKRGQNVTFRCDPISEHNRLYWYRQTLGQGPEFLTYFQNEAQLEKSRLLSDRFSAERPKGSFSTLEIQRTEQGDSAMYLCASSQDSEGYTFGSGTRLTVV.

This sequence joins TRBV28 and TRBJ1-1; a weak D match, TRBD1 (6 bases). CDR1 is MDHEN, CDR2 SYDVKM, per germline. V was cut by 4 bases and J by 1 base, with 19 bases left in between. The CDR3 extends over 17 amino acids. CDR3 loop: CASSSPAPSTGNTEAFF. The CDR3 DNA follows: TGTGCCAGCAGTTCACCGGCCCCGTCGACAGGGAACACTGAAGCTTTCTTT.

The V call is TRBV5-4, the J call TRBJ1-2, with TRBD1 matching over 9 bases. CDR3 length equals 13 residues. The trim removed 4 bases at V and 10 bases at J, leaving 8 bases unmatched. Germline V gives CDR1 SGHNT, CDR2 YYREEE (reference sequence). The CDR3 DNA sequence: TGTGCCAGCAGCCGACACTGGGACAGGGACTACACCTTC. Translating gives CASSRHWDRDYTF.

V gene TRBV7-9 combines with J gene TRBJ2-7; possible D gene TRBD1, 6 bases. The V and J ends lost 5 bases and 7 bases respectively, with 15 bases between them. The germline CDR1 and CDR2 sequences are SEHNR and FQNEAQ (reference sequence). This CDR3 spans 13 amino acids. In nucleotides, the CDR3 is TGTGCCAGCAGCATCTTTACAGGGTGGGAGCAGTACTTC. This translates into CASSIFTGWEQYF.

The V gene is TRBV30, the J gene TRBJ1-2; the match to TRBD1 covers 7 bases. Germline lookup yields CDR1 GTSNPN and CDR2 SVGIG (reference sequence). Germline trimming cut 4 bases from V and 3 bases from J; bases unmatched to any gene: 14. This CDR3 has 16 residues. Here the CDR3 reads CAWTAKGAELDYGYTF. The CDR3 region has the DNA TGTGCCTGGACAGCAAAGGGGGCTGAATTAGACTATGGCTACACCTTC.

The chain uses TRBV7-2 and TRBJ2-5, with D uncertain. V was cut by 2 bases and J by 1 base, with 5 bases left in between. CDR3 length equals 13 residues. CDR1 and CDR2 from the germline V gene are SGHTA and FQGNSA. The CDR3 bases are TGTGCCAGCAGCTTATGGGCCCAAGAGACCCAGTACTTC. Residues: CASSLWAQETQYF. Drawing the rest from reference TRBV7-2 and TRBJ2-5, the complete variable domain is GAGVSQSPSNKVTEKGKDVELRCDPISGHTALYWYRQSLGQGLEFLIYFQGNSAPDKSGLPSDRFSAERTGGSVSTLTIQRTQQEDSAVYLCASSLWAQETQYFGPGTRLLVL.

V gene TRBV7-3 combines with J gene TRBJ2-3; possible D gene TRBD1, 6 bases. V was cut by 2 bases and J by 11 bases, with 14 bases left in between. This CDR3 contains 13 residues. Looked up from germline, CDR1 is SGHTA and CDR2 is FQGTGA. The CDR3 DNA sequence: TGTGCCAGCAGCTTAGGGGTCCCGGGACAGCAGTATTTT. It yields the protein CASSLGVPGQQYF.

The chain links TRBV7-9 to TRBJ1-3; D gene ambiguous. The V gene lost 1 base and the J gene lost 2 bases, with 9 bases spanning the gap. Germline-derived CDR1 and CDR2 are SEHNR and FQNEAQ (reference sequence). CDR3 length equals 15 residues. In DNA form, the CDR3 reads TGTGCCAGCAGCTTAGGTCAGGCCGCTGGAAACACCATATATTTT. It specifies CASSLGQAAGNTIYF.

DNA of the CDR3: TGTGCCAGCAGTTTGGGACAGGGGGCGACAGATACGCAGTATTTT. Translation gives CASSLGQGATDTQYF. The genes are TRBV27 and TRBJ2-3; 12 bases line up with TRBD1. Germline V lookup: CDR1 MNHEY, CDR2 SMNVEV (reference sequence). The CDR3 is 15 amino acids. J lost 3 bases, V lost 3 bases, and 1 base had no gene match.